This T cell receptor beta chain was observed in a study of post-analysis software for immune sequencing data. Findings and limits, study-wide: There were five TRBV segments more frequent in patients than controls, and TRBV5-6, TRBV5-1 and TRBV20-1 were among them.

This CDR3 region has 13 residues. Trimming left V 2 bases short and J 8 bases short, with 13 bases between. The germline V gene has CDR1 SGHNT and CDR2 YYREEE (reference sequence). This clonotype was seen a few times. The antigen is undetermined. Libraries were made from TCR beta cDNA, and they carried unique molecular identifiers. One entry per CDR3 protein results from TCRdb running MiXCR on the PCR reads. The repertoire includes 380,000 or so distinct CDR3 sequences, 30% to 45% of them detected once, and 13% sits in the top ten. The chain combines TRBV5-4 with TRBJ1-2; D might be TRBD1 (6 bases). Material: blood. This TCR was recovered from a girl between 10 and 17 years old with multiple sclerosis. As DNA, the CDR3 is TGTGCCAGCAGCTTAGACAGGATCTGGGGCTACACCTTC. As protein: CASSLDRIWGYTF.